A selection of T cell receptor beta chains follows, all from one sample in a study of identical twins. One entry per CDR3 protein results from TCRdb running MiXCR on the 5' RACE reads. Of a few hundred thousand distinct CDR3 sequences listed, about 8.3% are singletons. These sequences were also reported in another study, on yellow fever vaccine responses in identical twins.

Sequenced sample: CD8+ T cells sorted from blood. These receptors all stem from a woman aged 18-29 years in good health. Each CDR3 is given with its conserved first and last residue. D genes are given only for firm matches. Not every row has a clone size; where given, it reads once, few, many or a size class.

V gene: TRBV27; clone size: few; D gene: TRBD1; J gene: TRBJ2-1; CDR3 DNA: TGTGCCAGCAGTTCCCTCGTCACGGGACAGGGGGGCCCTAACGGGGACAATGAGCAGTTCTTC; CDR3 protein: CASSSLVTGQGGPNGDNEQFF
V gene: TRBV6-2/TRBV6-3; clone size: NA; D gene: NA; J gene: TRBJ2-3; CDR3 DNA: TGTACCAGCAGGGATTATACGCAGTATTTT; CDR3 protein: CTSRDYTQYF
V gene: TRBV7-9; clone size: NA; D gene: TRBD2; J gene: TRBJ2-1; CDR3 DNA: TGTGCCGAGGCGGGGGTCTCTTACAATGAGCAGTTCTTC; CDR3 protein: CAEAGVSYNEQFF
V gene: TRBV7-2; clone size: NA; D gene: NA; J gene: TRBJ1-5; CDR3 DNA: TGTGCCAGCAGCTTAGCGGGGGGTTATAGCAATCAGCCCCAGCATTTT; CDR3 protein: CASSLAGGYSNQPQHF
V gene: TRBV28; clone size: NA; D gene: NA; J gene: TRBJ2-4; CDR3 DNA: TGTGCCAGCCGAGCTCTAGGGGTAGCCAAAAACATTCAGTACTTC; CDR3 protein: CASRALGVAKNIQYF
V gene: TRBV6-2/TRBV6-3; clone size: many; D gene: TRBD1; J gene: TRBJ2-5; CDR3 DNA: TGTGCCAGCACCTCCGTCAGGGGGCCTTCAGAGACCCAGTACTTC; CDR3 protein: CASTSVRGPSETQYF
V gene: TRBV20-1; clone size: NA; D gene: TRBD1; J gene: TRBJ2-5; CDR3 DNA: TGCAGTGCTCGAACCGGGACAGGCCAAGAGACCCAGTACTTC; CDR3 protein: CSARTGTGQETQYF
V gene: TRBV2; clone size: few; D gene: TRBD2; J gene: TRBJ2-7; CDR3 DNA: TGTGCCAGCAGTACACTCACTAGCGGGGGGAGCTCCTACGAGCAGTACTTC; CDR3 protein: CASSTLTSGGSSYEQYF
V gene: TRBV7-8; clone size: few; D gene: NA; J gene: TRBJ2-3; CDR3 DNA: TGTGCCAGCAGCCCCTATCCGCCCGGATCAGATACGCAGTATTTT; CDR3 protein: CASSPYPPGSDTQYF
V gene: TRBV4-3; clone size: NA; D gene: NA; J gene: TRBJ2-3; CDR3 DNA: TGCGCCAGCAGCCAAAGCCGCCTACTAGTGGGCCCAGATACGCAGTATTTT; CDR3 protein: CASSQSRLLVGPDTQYF
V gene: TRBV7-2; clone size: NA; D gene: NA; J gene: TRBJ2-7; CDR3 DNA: TGTGCCAGCAGCTTGGGGGACCTCTCCTCCGAGCAGTACTTC; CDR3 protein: CASSLGDLSSEQYF
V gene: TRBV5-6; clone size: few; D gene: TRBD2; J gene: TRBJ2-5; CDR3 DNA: TGTGCCAGCACCAACCCAGGGGCTAGCGGGCTCCAAGAGACCCAGTACTTC; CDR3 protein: CASTNPGASGLQETQYF
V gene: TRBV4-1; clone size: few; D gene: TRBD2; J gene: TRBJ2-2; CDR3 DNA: TGCGCCAGCAGCCAAGATAGGGCGGCGGGGGGCACCACCGGGGAGCTGTTTTTT; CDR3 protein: CASSQDRAAGGTTGELFF
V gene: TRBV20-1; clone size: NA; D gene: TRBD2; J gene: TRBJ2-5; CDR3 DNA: TGCAGTGCTAAAGGACTAGCGGGGGCAGCTTTCCAAGAGACCCAGTACTTC; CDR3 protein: CSAKGLAGAAFQETQYF
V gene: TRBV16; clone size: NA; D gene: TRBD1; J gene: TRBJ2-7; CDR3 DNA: TGTGCCAGCAGCACCGGACAGGGTAACACCTACGAGCAGTACTTC; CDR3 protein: CASSTGQGNTYEQYF
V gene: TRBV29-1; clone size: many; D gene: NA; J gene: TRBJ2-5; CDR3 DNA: TGCAGCGTGACCGGGACACTCCGAACTCAAGAGACCCAGTACTTC; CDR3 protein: CSVTGTLRTQETQYF
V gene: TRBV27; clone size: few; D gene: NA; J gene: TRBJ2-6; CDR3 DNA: TGTGCCAGCAGTTTAGGCTTCTCTGGGGCCAACGTCCTGACTTTC; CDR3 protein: CASSLGFSGANVLTF
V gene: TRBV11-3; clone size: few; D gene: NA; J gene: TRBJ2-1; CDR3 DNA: TGTGCCAGCAGCCCCGGGACCTCCGGGGAGCAGTTCTTC; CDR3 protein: CASSPGTSGEQFF
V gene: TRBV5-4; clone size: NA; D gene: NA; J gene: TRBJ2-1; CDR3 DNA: TGTGCCAGCAGCTTGGGGTTAGCGGAGGGGGATGAGCAGTTCTTC; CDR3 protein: CASSLGLAEGDEQFF
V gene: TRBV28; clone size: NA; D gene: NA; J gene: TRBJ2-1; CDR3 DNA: TGTGGCACAGGGTGGGGGGTATACAATGAGCAGTTCTTC; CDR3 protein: CGTGWGVYNEQFF
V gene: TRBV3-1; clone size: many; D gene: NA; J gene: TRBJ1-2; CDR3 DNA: TGTGCCAGCAGCCCCTCCTTGACCCCATATTCGCTGGGCTATGGCTACACCTTC; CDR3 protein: CASSPSLTPYSLGYGYTF
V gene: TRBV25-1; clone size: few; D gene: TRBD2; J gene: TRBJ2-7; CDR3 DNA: TGTGCCAGCAGTGAAGGGGCGGGAGGAAACTACGAGCAGTACTTC; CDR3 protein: CASSEGAGGNYEQYF